These 7 T cell receptor beta chains came from one sample sequenced in a study of shared clonotypes between healthy human individuals. Only in-frame clones appear in the TCRdb table, and some are missing; sequencing was by immunoSEQ multiplex PCR. Found here are some 1 million clones, approximately 72% of them singletons; the top ten hold around 1.5%. The sample comprised memory CD4+ T cells sorted from blood. Subset here: CD45RA-negative fraction. The receptors come from a man in his late teens or twenties in good health.

J is TRBJ2-7 and V is TRBV7-8, with unresolved D. This CDR3 is built from 13 residues. Germline values: CDR1 SGHVS, CDR2 FQNEAQ. Between the trimmed V and J ends, which lost 3 bases and 4 bases, there was a span of 10 bases. The CDR3 DNA reads as TGTGCCAGCAGCTTTACGATTGGGTACGAGCAGTACTTC. It encodes CASSFTIGYEQYF.

The chain carries TRBV15 and TRBJ1-1; the D is unclear. With 2 bases removed from V and 3 bases from J, the gap between germline ends came to 19 bases. Germline V CDR1 and CDR2: LNHNV, YYDKDF (reference sequence). The CDR3 totals 17 residues. CDR3 residues: CATSRLQGLRRDTEAFF. DNA for the CDR3: TGTGCCACCAGCAGACTTCAAGGGCTTCGAAGAGACACTGAAGCTTTCTTT.

This chain connects TRBV27 to TRBJ1-2, with D possibly being TRBD1 (5 bases). CDR1 is MNHEY and CDR2 is SMNVEV in the germline V gene (reference sequence). Trimming cost V 6 bases and J 3 bases, with 14 bases left between them. The CDR3 length is 14 residues. The CDR3 is CASRSSGTHYGYTF. DNA for the CDR3: TGTGCCAGCAGGTCCTCCGGGACCCACTATGGCTACACCTTC.

This clone has a single count. The V call is TRBV10-3, the J call TRBJ2-7; TRBD1 might be the D (6 bases). Trimming removed 4 bases at V and 2 bases at J, with 9 bases between. Germline V gene sequence: CDR1 ENHRY, CDR2 SYGVKD. The CDR3 has 13 amino acids. In nucleotides, the CDR3 is TGTGCCATCAGTGCGGGACAAACCTACGAGCAGTACTTC. This gives the protein CAISAGQTYEQYF.

The chain combines TRBV7-2 with TRBJ1-2, with D tentatively TRBD1 (6 bases). From germline, CDR1 is SGHTA and CDR2 FQGNSA. The V and J ends lost 4 bases and 4 bases respectively, with 13 bases between them. The CDR3 is made up of 14 amino acids. CDR3 protein: CASSSEGGGYGYTF. The DNA for the CDR3 is TGTGCCAGCAGCTCCGAGGGGGGCGGCTATGGCTACACCTTC.

This chain joins TRBV5-6 and TRBJ1-3; D gene uncertain. The CDR3 sequence is 15 residues long. Germline V gene data show CDR1 as SGHDT and CDR2 as YYEEEE. V shed 3 bases and J shed 3 bases, with 13 bases lying between them. In DNA, the CDR3 is TGTGCCAGCAGCTCGACCACGGGGAGTGGAAACACCATATATTTT. Protein sequence: CASSSTTGSGNTIYF.

The V and J genes are TRBV19 and TRBJ1-4, with D possibly being TRBD1 (5 bases). CDR3 length equals 14 residues. V was cut by 6 bases and J by 4 bases, with 12 bases left in between. Germline CDR1 is LNHDA and CDR2 is SQIVND (reference sequence). CDR3 loop: CASRTQGVNEKLFF. The CDR3, as DNA: TGTGCCAGTAGGACACAAGGGGTTAATGAAAAACTGTTTTTT.